Listed below are T cell receptor beta chains from one sample, sequenced in a study of T-cell memory formation after mild COVID-19. TCRdb reanalysed the 5' RACE reads using MiXCR and keeps one entry per CDR3 protein. The table has approximately 560,000 distinct CDR3 sequences, roughly 17% seen once. The sample taken for sequencing was PBMCs or a T cell subset sorted from them (not recorded which). The receptors were gathered from an adult woman who had mild COVID-19 (a few samples of this study predate the infection). Cell type and time point are not known. Each CDR3 is given with its conserved first and last residue. The D gene is left open where the match is weak. Clone size, where shown, is once, few, many, or a class for clones that have expanded.

>NA|few|TRBV5-1|TRBJ2-7
TGCGCCAGCAGCCTAGAAGGCGGCAGGTACTCCTACGAGCAGTACTTC
CASSLEGGRYSYEQYF
>TRBD1|NA|TRBV6-1|TRBJ1-2
TGTGCCAGCGGACTAACCGGACAGGGGTCTTATGGCTACACCTTC
CASGLTGQGSYGYTF
>NA|NA|TRBV29-1|TRBJ2-2
TGCAGCGTTGAACGTAGGGGGGAGCTGTTTTTT
CSVERRGELFF
>NA|NA|TRBV6-5|TRBJ1-1
TGTGCCAGCGGGGCGGGGGGAACTGAAGCTTTCTTT
CASGAGGTEAFF
>TRBD1|many|TRBV6-2/TRBV6-3|TRBJ1-2
TGTGCCAGCAGTTTCGGGACAGCATATGGCTACACCTTC
CASSFGTAYGYTF
>NA|NA|TRBV2|TRBJ2-5
NA
CASSTSETQYF
>NA|NA|TRBV12-3/TRBV12-4|TRBJ1-5
TGTGCCAGCACCACAACCCCTTTTAGCAATCAGCCCCAGCATTTT
CASTTTPFSNQPQHF
>NA|few|TRBV15|TRBJ1-4
TGTGCCACCAGCAGGGACAAGGCAAATAATGAAAAACTGTTTTTT
CATSRDKANNEKLFF
>TRBD1|few|TRBV14|TRBJ2-2
TGTGCCAGCAGCCCCCCGGGACAGGGACGAACCGGGGAGCTGTTTTTT
CASSPPGQGRTGELFF
>TRBD1|few|TRBV6-4|TRBJ1-1
TGTGCCAGCAGTGAAGGACAGGGAGTTCGGAGTGAAGCTTTCTTT
CASSEGQGVRSEAFF